Below, one T cell receptor beta chain is given with its context. These data belong to a study of OX40 agonist ivuxolimab in advanced cancers. Across the study: Dose-escalation cases comprised hepatocellular carcinoma, melanoma, renal cell or head and neck cancer.

Measured with immunoSEQ multiplex PCR; TCRdb has only the in-frame clones, and not every one. This sample has 68,000 or so clones, with 70% to 85% found just once. The germline V gene has CDR1 GTSNPN and CDR2 SVGIG (reference sequence). The V and J ends lost 1 base and 4 bases, in that order; junction bases with no gene match: 10. The CDR3 runs to 16 residues. The chain links TRBV30 to TRBJ1-2, with 9 bases aligning to TRBD1. The sequencing used CD4+ or CD8+ T cells sorted from blood, collected in a trial of the OX40 agonist ivuxolimab. The clonotype comes from an adult with an advanced solid tumor such as melanoma, head and neck, liver or kidney cancer. In DNA, the CDR3 is TGTGCCTGGAGTGCCCCAAACTCGGACAGGGGCTATGGCTACACCTTC. Protein sequence: CAWSAPNSDRGYGYTF.